The present TCR beta chain was sequenced within a study of OX40 agonist ivuxolimab in advanced cancers. Background on the study: Therapy given before enrollment (anti-PD-1, anti-PD-L1 or anti-CTLA-4) was allowed, and around 41% had some.

Trimming at V came to 1 base and at J to 4 bases, leaving 3 bases not matched to a gene. Germline CDR1 reads SGHTA; CDR2 reads FQGNSA. The CDR3 runs 15 residues. Generated by immunoSEQ multiplex PCR, the TCRdb table keeps only in-frame clones and is missing some. The sample yields approximately 84,000 clones, roughly 89% seen once. The chain employs TRBV7-2 and TRBJ2-1, with TRBD2 matching 8 bases. The receptor was derived from an adult with an advanced solid tumor such as melanoma, head and neck, liver or kidney cancer. This sample comprised CD4+ or CD8+ T cells sorted from blood, obtained in a trial of the OX40 agonist ivuxolimab. The CDR3 sequence is CASSLDLAGYNEQFF. The CDR3 DNA is TGTGCCAGCAGCTTAGATCTAGCGGGTTACAATGAGCAGTTCTTC.